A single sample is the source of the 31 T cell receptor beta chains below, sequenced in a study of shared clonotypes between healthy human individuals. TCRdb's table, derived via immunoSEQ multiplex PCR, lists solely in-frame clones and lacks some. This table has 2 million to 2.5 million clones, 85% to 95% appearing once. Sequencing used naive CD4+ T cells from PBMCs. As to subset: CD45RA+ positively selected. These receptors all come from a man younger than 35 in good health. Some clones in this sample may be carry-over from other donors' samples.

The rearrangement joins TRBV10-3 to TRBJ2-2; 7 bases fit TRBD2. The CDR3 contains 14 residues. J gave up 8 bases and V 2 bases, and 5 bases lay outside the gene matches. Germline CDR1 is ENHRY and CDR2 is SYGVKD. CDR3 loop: CAISELLASGELFF. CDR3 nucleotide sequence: TGTGCCATCAGTGAGCTACTAGCGTCGGGGGAGCTGTTTTTT.

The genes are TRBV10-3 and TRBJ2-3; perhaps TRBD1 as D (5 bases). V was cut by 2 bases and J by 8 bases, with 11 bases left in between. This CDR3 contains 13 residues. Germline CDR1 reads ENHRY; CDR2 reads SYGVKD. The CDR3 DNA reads TGTGCCATCAGTGAGACAAGACAGAGTACGCAGTATTTT. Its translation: CAISETRQSTQYF.

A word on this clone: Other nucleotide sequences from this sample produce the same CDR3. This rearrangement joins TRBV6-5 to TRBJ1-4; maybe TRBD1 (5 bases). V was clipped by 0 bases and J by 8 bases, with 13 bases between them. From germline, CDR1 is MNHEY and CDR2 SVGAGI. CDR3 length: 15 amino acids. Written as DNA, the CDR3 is TGTGCCAGCAGTTACTCGGGGCAGGGTGGCGAAAAACTGTTTTTT. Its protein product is CASSYSGQGGEKLFF.

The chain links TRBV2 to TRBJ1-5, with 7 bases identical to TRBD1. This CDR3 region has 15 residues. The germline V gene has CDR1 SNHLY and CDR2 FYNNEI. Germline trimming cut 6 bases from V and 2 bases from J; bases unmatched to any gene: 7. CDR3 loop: CASRRGRGGNQPQHF. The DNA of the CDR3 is TGTGCCAGCAGGAGGGGGCGCGGGGGCAATCAGCCCCAGCATTTT.

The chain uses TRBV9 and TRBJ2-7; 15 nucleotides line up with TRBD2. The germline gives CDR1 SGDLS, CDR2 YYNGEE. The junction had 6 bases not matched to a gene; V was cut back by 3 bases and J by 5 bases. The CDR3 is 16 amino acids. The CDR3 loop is CASSAGLAGGRDEQYF. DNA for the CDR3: TGTGCCAGCAGCGCGGGACTAGCGGGAGGTAGGGACGAGCAGTACTTC.

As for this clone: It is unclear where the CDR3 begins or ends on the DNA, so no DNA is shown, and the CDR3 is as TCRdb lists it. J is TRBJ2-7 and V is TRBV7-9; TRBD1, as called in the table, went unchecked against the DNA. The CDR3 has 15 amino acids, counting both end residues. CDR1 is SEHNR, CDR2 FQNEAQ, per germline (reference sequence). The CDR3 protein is CASSSTGNPTSSTSF.

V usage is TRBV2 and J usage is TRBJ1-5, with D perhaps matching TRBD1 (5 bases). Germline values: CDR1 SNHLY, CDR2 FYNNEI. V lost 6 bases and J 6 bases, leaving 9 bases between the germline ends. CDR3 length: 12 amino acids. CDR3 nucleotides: TGTGCCAGCAGGAGCGGGGCTCAGCCCCAGCATTTT. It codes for CASRSGAQPQHF.

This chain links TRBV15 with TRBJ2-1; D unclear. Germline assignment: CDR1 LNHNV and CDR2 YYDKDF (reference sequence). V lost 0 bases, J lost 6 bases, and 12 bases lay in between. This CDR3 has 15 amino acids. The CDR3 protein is CATSRDWGIRNEQFF. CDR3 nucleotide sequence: TGTGCCACCAGCAGAGATTGGGGAATACGCAATGAGCAGTTCTTC.

CDR3 coding DNA: TGTGCCATTGGCAGCAAAACCGGGGAGCTGTTTTTT. This encodes CAIGSKTGELFF. The rearrangement joins TRBV28 to TRBJ2-2; D is undetermined. V was trimmed by 10 bases and J by 5 bases, leaving 11 bases between them. Germline lookup yields CDR1 MDHEN and CDR2 SYDVKM. The CDR3 covers 12 residues.

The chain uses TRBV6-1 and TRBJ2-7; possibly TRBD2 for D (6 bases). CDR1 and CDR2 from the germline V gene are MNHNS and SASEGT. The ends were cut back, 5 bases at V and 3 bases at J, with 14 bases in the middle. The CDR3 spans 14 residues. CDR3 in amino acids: CASSRDSLIYEQYF. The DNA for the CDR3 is TGTGCCAGCAGTCGGGACTCACTGATCTACGAGCAGTACTTC.

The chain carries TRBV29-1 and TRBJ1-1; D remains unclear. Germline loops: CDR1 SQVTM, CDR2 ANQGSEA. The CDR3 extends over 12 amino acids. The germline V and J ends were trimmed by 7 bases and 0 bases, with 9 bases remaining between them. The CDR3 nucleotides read TGCAGCGCTTACACAGTGAACACTGAAGCTTTCTTT. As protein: CSAYTVNTEAFF.

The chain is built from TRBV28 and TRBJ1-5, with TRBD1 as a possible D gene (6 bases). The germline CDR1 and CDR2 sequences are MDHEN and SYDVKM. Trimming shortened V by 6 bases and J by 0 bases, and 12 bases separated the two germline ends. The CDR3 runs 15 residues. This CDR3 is CASRGAGVSNQPQHF. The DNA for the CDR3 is TGTGCCAGCAGGGGGGCAGGGGTTAGCAATCAGCCCCAGCATTTT.

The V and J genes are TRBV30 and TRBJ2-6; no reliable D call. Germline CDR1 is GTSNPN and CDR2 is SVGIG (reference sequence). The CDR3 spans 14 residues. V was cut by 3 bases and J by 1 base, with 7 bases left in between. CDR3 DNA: TGTGCCTGGAGCGACGGTTCTGGGGCCAACGTCCTGACTTTC. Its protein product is CAWSDGSGANVLTF. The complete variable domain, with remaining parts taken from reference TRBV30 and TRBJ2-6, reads SQTIHQWPATLVQPVGSPLSLECTVEGTSNPNLYWYRQAAGRGLQLLFYSVGIGQISSEVPQNLSASRPQDRQFILSSKKLLLSDSGFYLCAWSDGSGANVLTFGAGSRLTVL.

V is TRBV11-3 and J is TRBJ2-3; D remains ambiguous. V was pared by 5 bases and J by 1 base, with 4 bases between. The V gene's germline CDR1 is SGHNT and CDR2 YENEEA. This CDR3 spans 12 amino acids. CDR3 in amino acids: CASSEGTDTQYF. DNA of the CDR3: TGTGCCAGCAGCGAGGGCACAGATACGCAGTATTTT. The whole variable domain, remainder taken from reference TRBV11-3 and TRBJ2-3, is EAGVVQSPRYKIIEKKQPVAFWCNPISGHNTLYWYLQNLGQGPELLIRYENEEAVDDSQLPKDRFSAERLKGVDSTLKIQPAELGDSAVYLCASSEGTDTQYFGPGTRLTVL.

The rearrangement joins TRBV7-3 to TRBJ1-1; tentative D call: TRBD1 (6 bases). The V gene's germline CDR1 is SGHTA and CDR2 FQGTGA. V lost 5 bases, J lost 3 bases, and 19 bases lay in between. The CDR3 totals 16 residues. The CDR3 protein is CASSTNREGWYTEAFF. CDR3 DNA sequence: TGTGCCAGCAGCACCAACAGGGAGGGATGGTACACTGAAGCTTTCTTT.

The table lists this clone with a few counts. DNA for the CDR3: TGTGCCAGCAGCTTACAGGTGAGGACTGAAGCTTTCTTT. Its protein is CASSLQVRTEAFF. This chain links TRBV7-3 with TRBJ1-1; D is undetermined. V dropped 2 bases and J dropped 5 bases, with 9 bases sitting between them. CDR1 and CDR2 (germline): SGHTA, FQGTGA. The CDR3 covers 13 residues. Supplemented by reference TRBV7-3 and TRBJ1-1, the full variable domain reads GAGVSQTPSNKVTEKGKYVELRCDPISGHTALYWYRQSLGQGPEFLIYFQGTGAADDSGLPNDRFFAVRPEGSVSTLKIQRTERGDSAVYLCASSLQVRTEAFFGQGTRLTVV.

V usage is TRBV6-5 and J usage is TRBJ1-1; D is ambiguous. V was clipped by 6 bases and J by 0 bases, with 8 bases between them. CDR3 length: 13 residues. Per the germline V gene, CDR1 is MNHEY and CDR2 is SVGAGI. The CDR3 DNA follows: TGTGCCAGCAGCCTATCCATGAACACTGAAGCTTTCTTT. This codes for CASSLSMNTEAFF.

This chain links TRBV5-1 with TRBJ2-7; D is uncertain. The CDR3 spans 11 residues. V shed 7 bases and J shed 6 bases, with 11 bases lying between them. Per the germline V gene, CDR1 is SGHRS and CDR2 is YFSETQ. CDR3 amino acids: CASQLGSEQYF. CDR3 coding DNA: TGCGCCAGCCAGCTAGGGTCCGAGCAGTACTTC.

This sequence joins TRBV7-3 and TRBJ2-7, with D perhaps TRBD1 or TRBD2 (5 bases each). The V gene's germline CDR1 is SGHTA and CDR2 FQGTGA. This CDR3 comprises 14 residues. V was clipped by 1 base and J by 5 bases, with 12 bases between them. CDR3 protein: CASSLNGAMDEQYF. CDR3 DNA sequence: TGTGCCAGCAGCTTAAACGGGGCCATGGACGAGCAGTACTTC.

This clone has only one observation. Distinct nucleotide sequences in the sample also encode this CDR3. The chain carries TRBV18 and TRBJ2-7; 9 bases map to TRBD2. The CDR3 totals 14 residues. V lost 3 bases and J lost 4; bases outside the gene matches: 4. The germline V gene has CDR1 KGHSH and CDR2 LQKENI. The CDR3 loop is CASSPPGLAYEQYF. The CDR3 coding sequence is TGTGCCAGCTCACCTCCGGGACTAGCATACGAGCAGTACTTC.

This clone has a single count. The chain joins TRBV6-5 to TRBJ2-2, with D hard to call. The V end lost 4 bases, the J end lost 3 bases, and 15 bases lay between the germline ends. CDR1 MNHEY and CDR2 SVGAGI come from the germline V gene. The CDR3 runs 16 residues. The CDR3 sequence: CASSSRQSPDTGELFF. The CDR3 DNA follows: TGTGCCAGCAGTTCCCGCCAATCACCTGACACCGGGGAGCTGTTTTTT.

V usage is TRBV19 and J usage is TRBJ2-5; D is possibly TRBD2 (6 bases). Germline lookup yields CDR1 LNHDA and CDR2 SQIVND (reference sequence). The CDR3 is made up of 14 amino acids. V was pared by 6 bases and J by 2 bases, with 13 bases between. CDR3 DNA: TGTGCCAGTAGAAAGAGCGCGGGACAAGAGACCCAGTACTTC. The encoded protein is CASRKSAGQETQYF.

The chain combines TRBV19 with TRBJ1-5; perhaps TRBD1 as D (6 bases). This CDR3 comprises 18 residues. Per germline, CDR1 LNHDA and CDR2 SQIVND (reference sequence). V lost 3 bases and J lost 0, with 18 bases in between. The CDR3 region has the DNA TGTGCCAGTAGTATTTCAGGGGTTCTCCACTATAGCAATCAGCCCCAGCATTTT. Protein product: CASSISGVLHYSNQPQHF. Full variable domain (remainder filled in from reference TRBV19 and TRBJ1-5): DGGITQSPKYLFRKEGQNVTLSCEQNLNHDAMYWYRQDPGQGLRLIYYSQIVNDFQKGDIAEGYSVSREKKESFPLTVTSAQKNPTAFYLCASSISGVLHYSNQPQHFGDGTRLSIL.

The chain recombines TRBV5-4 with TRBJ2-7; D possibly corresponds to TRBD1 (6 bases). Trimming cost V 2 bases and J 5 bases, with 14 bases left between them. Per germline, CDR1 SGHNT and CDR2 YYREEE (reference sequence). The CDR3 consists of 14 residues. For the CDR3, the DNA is TGTGCCAGCAGCTTATACAGGGCTGTCGACGAGCAGTACTTC. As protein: CASSLYRAVDEQYF. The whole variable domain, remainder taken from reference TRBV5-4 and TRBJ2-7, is ETGVTQSPTHLIKTRGQQVTLRCSSQSGHNTVSWYQQALGQGPQFIFQYYREEENGRGNFPPRFSGLQFPNYSSELNVNALELDDSALYLCASSLYRAVDEQYFGPGTRLTVT.

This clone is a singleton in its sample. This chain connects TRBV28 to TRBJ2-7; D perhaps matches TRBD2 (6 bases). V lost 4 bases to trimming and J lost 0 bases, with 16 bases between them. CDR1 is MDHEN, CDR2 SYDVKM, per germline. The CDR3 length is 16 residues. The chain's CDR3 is CASSSTSTSPSYEQYF. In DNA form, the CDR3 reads TGTGCCAGCAGTTCCACCAGTACTAGCCCCTCCTACGAGCAGTACTTC.

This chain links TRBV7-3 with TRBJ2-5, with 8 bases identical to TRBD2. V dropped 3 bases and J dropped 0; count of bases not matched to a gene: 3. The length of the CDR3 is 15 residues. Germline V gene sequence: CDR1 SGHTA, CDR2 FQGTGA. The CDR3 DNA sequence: TGTGCCAGCAGCTTTAGCGGGGCCCACCAAGAGACCCAGTACTTC. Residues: CASSFSGAHQETQYF. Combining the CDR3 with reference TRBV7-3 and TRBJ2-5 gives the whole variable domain GAGVSQTPSNKVTEKGKYVELRCDPISGHTALYWYRQSLGQGPEFLIYFQGTGAADDSGLPNDRFFAVRPEGSVSTLKIQRTERGDSAVYLCASSFSGAHQETQYFGPGTRLLVL.

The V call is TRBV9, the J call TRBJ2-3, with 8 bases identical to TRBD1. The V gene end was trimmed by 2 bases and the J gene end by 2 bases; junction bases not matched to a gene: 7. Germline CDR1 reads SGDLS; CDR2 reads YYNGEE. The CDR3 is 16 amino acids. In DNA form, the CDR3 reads TGTGCCAGCAGCGTCGCAGGGGGCCGGAACACAGATACGCAGTATTTT. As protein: CASSVAGGRNTDTQYF. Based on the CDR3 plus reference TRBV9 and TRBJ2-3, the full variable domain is DSGVTQTPKHLITATGQRVTLRCSPRSGDLSVYWYQQSLDQGLQFLIQYYNGEERAKGNILERFSAQQFPDLHSELNLSSLELGDSALYFCASSVAGGRNTDTQYFGPGTRLTVL.

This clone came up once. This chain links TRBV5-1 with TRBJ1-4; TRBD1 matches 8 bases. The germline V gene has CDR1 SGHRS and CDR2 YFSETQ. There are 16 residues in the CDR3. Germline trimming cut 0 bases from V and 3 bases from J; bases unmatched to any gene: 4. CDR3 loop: CASSLVGQASNEKLFF. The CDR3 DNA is TGCGCCAGCAGCTTGGTGGGACAGGCCTCTAATGAAAAACTGTTTTTT.

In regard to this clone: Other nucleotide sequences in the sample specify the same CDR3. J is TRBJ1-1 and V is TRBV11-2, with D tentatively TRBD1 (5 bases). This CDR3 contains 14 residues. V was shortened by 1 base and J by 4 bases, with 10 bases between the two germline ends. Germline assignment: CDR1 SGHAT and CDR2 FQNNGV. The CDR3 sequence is CASSLGQGRTEAFF. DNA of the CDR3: TGTGCCAGCAGCTTAGGCCAGGGACGCACTGAAGCTTTCTTT. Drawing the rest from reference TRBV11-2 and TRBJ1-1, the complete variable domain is EAGVAQSPRYKIIEKRQSVAFWCNPISGHATLYWYQQILGQGPKLLIQFQNNGVVDDSQLPKDRFSAERLKGVDSTLKIQPAKLEDSAVYLCASSLGQGRTEAFFGQGTRLTVV.

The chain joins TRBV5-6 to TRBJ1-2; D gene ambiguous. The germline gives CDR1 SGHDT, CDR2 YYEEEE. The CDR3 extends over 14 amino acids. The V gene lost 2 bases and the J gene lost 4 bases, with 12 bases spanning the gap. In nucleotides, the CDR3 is TGTGCCAGCAGCTTAAAAATGGGCACCTATGGCTACACCTTC. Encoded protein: CASSLKMGTYGYTF.

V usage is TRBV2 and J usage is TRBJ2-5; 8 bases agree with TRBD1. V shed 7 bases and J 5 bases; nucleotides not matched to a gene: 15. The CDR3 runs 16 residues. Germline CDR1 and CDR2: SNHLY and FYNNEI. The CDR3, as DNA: TGTGCCAGCAAACCTTCCGTTGACAGGGGCCCTGAGACCCAGTACTTC. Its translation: CASKPSVDRGPETQYF.